This T cell receptor (beta chain) was captured in a study of blood T cell repertoires in COVID-19. Looking at the study overall: Sites across the United States, Italy and Spain contributed samples from acute and convalescent COVID-19. T cells, B-cell-depleted T cells, or PBMCs supplied cDNA or gDNA.

Enrolled during active infection, Seattle patients were then followed longitudinally. V lost 5 bases to trimming and J lost 6 bases, with 13 bases between them. The CDR3 is 13 amino acids. CDR1 SGHVS and CDR2 FQNEAQ come from the germline V gene. Original processing notes: Amplified reference gene primers provided the basis for estimating nucleated cell counts. Measured with immunoSEQ multiplex PCR; TCRdb has only the in-frame clones, and not every one. The V and J calls and clone size are taken from that table; D and trimming were inferred from the DNA. The sample holds 70,000 to 90,000 clones, approximately 85% seen once.

The clonotype originates from a man between 50 and 59 years old with COVID-19, enrolled during active disease. The sequenced sample consisted of peripheral blood. The chain is built from TRBV7-8 and TRBJ1-1; maybe TRBD1 (6 bases). Here the CDR3 reads CASSVGGVAEAFF. The CDR3 DNA follows: TGTGCCAGCAGCGTAGGGGGGGTCGCTGAAGCTTTCTTT.